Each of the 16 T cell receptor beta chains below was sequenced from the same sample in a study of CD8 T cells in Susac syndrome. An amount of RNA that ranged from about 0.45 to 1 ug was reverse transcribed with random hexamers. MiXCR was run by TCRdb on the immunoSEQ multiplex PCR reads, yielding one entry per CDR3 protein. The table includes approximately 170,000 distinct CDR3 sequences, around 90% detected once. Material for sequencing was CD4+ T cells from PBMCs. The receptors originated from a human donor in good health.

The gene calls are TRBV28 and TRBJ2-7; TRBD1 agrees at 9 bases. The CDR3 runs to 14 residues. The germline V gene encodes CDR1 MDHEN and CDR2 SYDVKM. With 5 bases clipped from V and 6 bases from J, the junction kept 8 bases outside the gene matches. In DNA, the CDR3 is TGTGCCAGCAGTACACAGGGGGCGCGAGCCGAGCAGTACTTC. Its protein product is CASSTQGARAEQYF.

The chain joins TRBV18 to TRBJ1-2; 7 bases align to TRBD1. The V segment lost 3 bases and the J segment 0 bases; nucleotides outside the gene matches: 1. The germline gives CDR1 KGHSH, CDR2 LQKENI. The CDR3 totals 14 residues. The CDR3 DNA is TGTGCCAGCTCACCGGGACAGCCTAACTATGGCTACACCTTC. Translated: CASSPGQPNYGYTF.

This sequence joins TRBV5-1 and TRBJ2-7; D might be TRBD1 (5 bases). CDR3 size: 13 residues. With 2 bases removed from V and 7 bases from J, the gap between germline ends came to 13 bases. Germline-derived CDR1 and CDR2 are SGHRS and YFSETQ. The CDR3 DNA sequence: TGCGCCAGCAGCTTTCCGACAGCCGGAGAGCAGTACTTC. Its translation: CASSFPTAGEQYF.

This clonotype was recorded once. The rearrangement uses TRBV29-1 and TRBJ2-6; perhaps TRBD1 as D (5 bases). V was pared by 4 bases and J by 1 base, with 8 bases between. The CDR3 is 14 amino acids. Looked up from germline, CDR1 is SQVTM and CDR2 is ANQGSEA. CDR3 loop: CSVGGRSGANVLTF. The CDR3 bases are TGCAGCGTTGGGGGCAGATCTGGGGCCAACGTCCTGACTTTC.

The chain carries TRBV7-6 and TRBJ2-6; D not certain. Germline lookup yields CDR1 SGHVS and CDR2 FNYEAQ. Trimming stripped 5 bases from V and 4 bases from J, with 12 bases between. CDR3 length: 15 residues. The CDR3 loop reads CASSPRNSGANVLTF. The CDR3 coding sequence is TGTGCCAGCAGCCCGCGGAACTCCGGGGCCAACGTCCTGACTTTC.

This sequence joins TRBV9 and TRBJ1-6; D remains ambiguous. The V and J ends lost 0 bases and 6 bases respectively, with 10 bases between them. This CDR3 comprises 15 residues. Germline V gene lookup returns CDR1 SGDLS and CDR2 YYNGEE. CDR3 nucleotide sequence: TGTGCCAGCAGCGTAGTCTATGGGAGTAATTCACCCCTCCACTTT. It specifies CASSVVYGSNSPLHF.

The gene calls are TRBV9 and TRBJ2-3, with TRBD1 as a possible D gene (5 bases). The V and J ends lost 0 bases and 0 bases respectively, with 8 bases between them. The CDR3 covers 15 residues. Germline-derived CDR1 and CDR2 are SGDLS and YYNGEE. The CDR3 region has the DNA TGTGCCAGCAGCGTAGCGGCAGGGAGCACAGATACGCAGTATTTT. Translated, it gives CASSVAAGSTDTQYF.

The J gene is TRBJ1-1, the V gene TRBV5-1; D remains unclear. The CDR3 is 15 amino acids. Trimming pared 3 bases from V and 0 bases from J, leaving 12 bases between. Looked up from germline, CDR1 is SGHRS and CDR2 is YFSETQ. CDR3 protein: CASSSDGSLNTEAFF. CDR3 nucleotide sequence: TGCGCCAGCAGCTCGGACGGAAGCTTGAACACTGAAGCTTTCTTT.

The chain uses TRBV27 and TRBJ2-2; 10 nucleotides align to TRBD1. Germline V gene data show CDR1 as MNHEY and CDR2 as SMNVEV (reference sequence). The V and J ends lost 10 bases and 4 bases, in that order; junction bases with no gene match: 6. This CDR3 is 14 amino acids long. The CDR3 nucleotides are TGTGCCACCGGGACAGGGGCTCTCACCGGGGAGCTGTTTTTT. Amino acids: CATGTGALTGELFF.

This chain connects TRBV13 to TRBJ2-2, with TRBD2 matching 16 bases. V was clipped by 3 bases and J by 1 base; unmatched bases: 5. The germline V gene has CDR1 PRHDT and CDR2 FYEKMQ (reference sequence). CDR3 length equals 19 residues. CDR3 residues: CASSFGTSGGALNTGELFF. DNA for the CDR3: TGTGCCAGCAGCTTCGGGACTAGCGGGGGGGCGTTGAACACCGGGGAGCTGTTTTTT.

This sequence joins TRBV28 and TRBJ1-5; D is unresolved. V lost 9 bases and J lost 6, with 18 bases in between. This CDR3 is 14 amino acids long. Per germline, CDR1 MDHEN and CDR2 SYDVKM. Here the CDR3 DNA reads TGTGCCAGATTCCTGGGCCTAGTTCTTCAGCCCCAGCATTTT. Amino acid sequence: CARFLGLVLQPQHF.

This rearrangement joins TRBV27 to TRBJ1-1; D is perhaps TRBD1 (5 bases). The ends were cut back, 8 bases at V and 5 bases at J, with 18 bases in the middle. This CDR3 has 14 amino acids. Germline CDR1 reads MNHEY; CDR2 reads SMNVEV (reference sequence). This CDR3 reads CASAWGTEGTEAFF. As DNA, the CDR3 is TGTGCCAGCGCGTGGGGGACGGAAGGGACTGAAGCTTTCTTT.

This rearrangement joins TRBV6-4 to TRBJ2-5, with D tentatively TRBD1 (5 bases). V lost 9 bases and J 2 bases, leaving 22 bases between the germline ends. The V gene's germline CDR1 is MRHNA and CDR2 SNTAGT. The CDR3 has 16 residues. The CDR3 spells CARELGELHKQETQYF. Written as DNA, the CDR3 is TGTGCCAGAGAGCTAGGGGAATTGCACAAACAAGAGACCCAGTACTTC.

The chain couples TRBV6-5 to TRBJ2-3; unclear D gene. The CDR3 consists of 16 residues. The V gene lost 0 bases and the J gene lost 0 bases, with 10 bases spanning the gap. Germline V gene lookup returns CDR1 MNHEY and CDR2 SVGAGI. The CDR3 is CASSYSSGPSTDTQYF. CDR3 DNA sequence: TGTGCCAGCAGTTACTCGTCCGGACCGAGCACAGATACGCAGTATTTT.

CDR3 protein: CASSYVAGASYEQYF. CDR3 in DNA: TGTGCCAGCAGTTACGTGGCGGGAGCGTCCTACGAGCAGTACTTC. The chain is built from TRBV6-6 and TRBJ2-7; 7 bases agree with TRBD2. The length of the CDR3 is 15 residues. The ends lost 2 bases at V and 1 base at J; junction bases unmatched: 5. Germline CDR1 and CDR2: MNHNY and SVGAGI (reference sequence).

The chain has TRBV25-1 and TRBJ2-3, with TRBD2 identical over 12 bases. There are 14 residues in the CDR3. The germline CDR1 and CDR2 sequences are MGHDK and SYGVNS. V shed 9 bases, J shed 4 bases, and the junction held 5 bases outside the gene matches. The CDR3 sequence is CASTSGGSSDTQYF. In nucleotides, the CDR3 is TGTGCCAGTACTAGCGGGGGGTCGTCAGATACGCAGTATTTT. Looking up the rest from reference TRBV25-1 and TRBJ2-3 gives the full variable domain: EADIYQTPRYLVIGTGKKITLECSQTMGHDKMYWYQQDPGMELHLIHYSYGVNSTEKGDLSSESTVSRIRTEHFPLTLESARPSHTSQYLCASTSGGSSDTQYFGPGTRLTVL.